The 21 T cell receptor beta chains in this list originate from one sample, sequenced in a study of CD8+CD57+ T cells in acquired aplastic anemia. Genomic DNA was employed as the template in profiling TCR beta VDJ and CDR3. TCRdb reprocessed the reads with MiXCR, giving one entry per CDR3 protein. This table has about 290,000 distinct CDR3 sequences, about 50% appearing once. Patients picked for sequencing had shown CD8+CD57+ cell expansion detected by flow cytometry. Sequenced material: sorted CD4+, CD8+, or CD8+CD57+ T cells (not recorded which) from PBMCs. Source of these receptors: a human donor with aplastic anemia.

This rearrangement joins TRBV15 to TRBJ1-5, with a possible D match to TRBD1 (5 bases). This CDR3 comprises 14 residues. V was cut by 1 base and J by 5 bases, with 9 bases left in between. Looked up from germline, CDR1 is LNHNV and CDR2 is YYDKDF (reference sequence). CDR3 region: CATSRAGGDQPQHF. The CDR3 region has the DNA TGTGCCACCAGCAGAGCCGGGGGAGATCAGCCCCAGCATTTT.

The CDR3 sequence is CATSDLASPTGELFF. The CDR3 coding sequence is TGTGCCACCAGTGATTTAGCGTCCCCCACCGGGGAGCTGTTTTTT. The chain uses TRBV24-1 and TRBJ2-2; D gene ambiguous. V gave up 1 base and J gave up 4 bases, with 9 bases separating them. Germline V gives CDR1 KGHDR, CDR2 SFDVKD. The CDR3 loop spans 15 amino acids.

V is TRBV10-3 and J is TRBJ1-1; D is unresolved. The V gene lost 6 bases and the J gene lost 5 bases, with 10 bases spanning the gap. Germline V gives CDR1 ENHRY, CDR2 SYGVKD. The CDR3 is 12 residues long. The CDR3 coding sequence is TGTGCCATCAGGGAGGGAGGGACTGAAGCTTTCTTT. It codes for CAIREGGTEAFF.

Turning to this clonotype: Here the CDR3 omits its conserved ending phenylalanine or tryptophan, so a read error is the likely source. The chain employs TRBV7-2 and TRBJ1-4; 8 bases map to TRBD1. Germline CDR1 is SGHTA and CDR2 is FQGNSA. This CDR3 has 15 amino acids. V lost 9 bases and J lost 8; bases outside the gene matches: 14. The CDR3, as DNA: TGTGCCAGGAGCACACAGGGGGGACGATGGGAAAAACTGTTTTGT. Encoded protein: CARSTQGGRWEKLFC.

As DNA, the CDR3 is TGCAGTGCTAGAGTAGCGGGGGGGCCCTACGAGCAGTACTTC. Translated: CSARVAGGPYEQYF. J is TRBJ2-7 and V is TRBV20-1, with 11 bases aligning to TRBD2. Per the germline V gene, CDR1 is DFQATT and CDR2 is SNEGSKA (reference sequence). V lost 1 base and J lost 2; bases outside the gene matches: 1. The CDR3 sequence is 14 residues long.

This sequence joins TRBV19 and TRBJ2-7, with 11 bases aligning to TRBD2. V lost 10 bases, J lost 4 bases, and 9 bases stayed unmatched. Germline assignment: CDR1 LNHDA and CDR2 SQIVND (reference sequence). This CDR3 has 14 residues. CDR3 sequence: CATATTSGTYEQYF. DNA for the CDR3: TGTGCCACAGCGACGACTAGCGGGACGTACGAGCAGTACTTC.

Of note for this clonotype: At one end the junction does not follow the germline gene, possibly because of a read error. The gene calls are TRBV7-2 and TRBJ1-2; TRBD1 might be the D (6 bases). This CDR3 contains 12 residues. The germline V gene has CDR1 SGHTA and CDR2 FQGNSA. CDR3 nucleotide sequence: TGTGCCAGCAGCTTAGCGAGGGGGACGATCTTCTTC. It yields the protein CASSLARGTIFF.

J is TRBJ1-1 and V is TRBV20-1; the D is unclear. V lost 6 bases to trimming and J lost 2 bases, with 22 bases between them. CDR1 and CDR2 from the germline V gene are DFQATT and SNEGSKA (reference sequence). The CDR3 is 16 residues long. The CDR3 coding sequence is TGCAGTGCCACAAATCCCCGGGAACAGCTTAACACTGAAGCTTTCTTT. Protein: CSATNPREQLNTEAFF.

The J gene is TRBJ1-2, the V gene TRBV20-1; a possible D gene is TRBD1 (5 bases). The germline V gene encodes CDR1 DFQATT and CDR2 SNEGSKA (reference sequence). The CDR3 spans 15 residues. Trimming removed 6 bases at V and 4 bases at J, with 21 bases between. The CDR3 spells CSAPLRAGLPYGYTF. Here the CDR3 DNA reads TGCAGTGCGCCTCTTCGTGCGGGACTACCCTATGGCTACACCTTC.

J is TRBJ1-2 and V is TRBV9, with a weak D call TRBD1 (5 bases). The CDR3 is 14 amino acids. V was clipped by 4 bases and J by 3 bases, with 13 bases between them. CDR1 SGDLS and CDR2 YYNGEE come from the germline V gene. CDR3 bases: TGTGCCAGCAGCCCTCCCAGGGAGGACTATGGCTACACCTTC. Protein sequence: CASSPPREDYGYTF.

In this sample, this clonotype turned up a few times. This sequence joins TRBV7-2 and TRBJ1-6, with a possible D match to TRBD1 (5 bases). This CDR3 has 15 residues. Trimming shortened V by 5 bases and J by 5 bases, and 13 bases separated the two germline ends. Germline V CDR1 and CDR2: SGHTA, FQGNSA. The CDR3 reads CASSAWTQNNSPLHF. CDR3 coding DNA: TGTGCCAGCAGCGCCTGGACACAGAATAATTCACCCCTCCACTTT. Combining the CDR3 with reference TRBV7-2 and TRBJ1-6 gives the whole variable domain GAGVSQSPSNKVTEKGKDVELRCDPISGHTALYWYRQSLGQGLEFLIYFQGNSAPDKSGLPSDRFSAERTGGSVSTLTIQRTQQEDSAVYLCASSAWTQNNSPLHFGNGTRLTVT.

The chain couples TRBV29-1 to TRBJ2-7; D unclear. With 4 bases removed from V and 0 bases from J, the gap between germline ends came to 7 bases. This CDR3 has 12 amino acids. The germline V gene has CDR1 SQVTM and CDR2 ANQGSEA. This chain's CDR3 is CSVGEDSYEQYF. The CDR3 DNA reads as TGCAGCGTTGGAGAGGACTCCTACGAGCAGTACTTC.

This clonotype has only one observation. In DNA, the CDR3 is TGTGCCAGCAGCCAAGGACAGGGACTATACACAGATACGCAGTATTTT. It codes for CASSQGQGLYTDTQYF. This chain links TRBV7-9 with TRBJ2-3; tentative D call: TRBD1 (8 bases). This CDR3 is 16 amino acids long. V lost 5 bases and J 2 bases, leaving 17 bases between the germline ends. Germline CDR1 SEHNR, CDR2 FQNEAQ (reference sequence).

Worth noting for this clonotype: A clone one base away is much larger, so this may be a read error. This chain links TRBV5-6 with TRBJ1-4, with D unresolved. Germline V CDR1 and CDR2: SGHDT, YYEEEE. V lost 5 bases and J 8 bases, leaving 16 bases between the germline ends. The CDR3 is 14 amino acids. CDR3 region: CASREFGDGEKLFF. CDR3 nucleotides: TGTGCCAGCAGGGAGTTCGGGGATGGGGAAAAACTGTTTTTT.

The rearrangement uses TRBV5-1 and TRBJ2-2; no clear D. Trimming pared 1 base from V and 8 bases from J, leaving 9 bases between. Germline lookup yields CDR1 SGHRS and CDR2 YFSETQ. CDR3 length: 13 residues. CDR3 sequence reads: CASSLTNPGELFF. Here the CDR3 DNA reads TGCGCCAGCAGCTTGACGAATCCAGGGGAGCTGTTTTTT.

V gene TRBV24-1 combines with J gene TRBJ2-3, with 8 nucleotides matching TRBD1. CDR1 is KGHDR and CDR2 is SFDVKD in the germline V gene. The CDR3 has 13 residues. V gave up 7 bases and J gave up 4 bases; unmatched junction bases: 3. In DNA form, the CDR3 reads TGTGCCACCAGGCAGGGGGCATCAGATACGCAGTATTTT. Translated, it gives CATRQGASDTQYF.

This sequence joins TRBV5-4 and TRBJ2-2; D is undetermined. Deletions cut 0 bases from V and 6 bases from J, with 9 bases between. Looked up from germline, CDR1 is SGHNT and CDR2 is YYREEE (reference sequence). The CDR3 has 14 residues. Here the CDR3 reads CASSLVLGAGELFF. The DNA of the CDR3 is TGTGCCAGCAGCTTGGTCCTTGGGGCCGGGGAGCTGTTTTTT.

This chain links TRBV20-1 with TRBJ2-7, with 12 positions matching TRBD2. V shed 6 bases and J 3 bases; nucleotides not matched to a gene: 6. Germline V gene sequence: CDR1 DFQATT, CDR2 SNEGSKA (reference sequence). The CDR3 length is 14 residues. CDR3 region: CSAVTSGGIYEQYF. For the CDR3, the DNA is TGCAGTGCGGTTACTAGCGGGGGGATCTACGAGCAGTACTTC.

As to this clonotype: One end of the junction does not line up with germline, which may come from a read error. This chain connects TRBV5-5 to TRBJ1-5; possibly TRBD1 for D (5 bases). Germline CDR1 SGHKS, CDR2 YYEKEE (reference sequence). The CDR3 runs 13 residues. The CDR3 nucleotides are TGCGCCAGCAGAGGGACTAGCGGGGGGTCCCAGCATTTT. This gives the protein CASRGTSGGSQHF.

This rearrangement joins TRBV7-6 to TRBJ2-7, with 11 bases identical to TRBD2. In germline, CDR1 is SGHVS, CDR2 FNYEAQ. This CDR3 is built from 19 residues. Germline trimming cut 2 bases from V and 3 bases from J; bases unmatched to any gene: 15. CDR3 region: CASSLLPDSSLAGGYEQYF. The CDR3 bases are TGTGCCAGCAGCTTACTACCAGATAGCTCCCTAGCGGGAGGCTACGAGCAGTACTTC.

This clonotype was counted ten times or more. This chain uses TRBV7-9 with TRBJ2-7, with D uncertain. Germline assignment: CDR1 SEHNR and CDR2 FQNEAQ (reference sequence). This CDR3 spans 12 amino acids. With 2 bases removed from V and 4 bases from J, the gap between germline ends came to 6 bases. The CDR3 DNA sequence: TGTGCCAGCAGCTTATTCTGGTACGAGCAGTACTTC. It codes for CASSLFWYEQYF.